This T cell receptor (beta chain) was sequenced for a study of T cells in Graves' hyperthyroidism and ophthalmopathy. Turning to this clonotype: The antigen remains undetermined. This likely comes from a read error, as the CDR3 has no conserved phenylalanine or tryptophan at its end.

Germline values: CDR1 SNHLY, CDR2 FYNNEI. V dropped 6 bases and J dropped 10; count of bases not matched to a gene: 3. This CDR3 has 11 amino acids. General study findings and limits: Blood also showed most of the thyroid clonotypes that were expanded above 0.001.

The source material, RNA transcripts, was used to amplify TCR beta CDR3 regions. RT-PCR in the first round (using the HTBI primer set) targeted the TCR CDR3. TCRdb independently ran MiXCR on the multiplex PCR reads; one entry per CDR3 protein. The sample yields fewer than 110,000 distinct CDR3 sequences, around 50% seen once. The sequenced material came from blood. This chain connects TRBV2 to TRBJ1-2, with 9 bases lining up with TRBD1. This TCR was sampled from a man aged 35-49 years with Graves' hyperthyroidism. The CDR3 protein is CASRQGADYTS. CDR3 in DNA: TGTGCCAGCAGACAGGGGGCGGACTACACCTCC.